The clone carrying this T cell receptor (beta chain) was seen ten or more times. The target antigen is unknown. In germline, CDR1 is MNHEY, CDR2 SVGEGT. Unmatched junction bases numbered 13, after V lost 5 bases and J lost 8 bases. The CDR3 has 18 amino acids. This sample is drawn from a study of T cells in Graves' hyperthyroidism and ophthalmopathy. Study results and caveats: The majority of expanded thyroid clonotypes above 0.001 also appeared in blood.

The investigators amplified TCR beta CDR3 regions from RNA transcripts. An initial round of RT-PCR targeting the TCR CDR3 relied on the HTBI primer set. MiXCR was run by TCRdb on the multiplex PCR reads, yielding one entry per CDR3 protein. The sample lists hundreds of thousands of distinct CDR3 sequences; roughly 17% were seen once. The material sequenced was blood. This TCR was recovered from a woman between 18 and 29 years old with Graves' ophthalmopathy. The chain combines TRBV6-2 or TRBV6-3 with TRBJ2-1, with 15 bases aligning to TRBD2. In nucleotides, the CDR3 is TGTGCCAGCAGTAGGAGTTACGGACTAGCGGGAGGGCCGGATGAGCAGTTCTTC. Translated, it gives CASSRSYGLAGGPDEQFF.